The 3 T cell receptor beta chains below come from one sample, sequenced in a study of CD8 T cells in Susac syndrome. An input of about 0.5 to 1 ug of RNA was subjected to reverse transcription using random hexamers. One entry per CDR3 protein, called by TCRdb with MiXCR from the immunoSEQ multiplex PCR reads. The table includes about 52,000 distinct CDR3 sequences, 93% detected once. Sequencing used CD8+ T cells from PBMCs. All receptors come from a human donor with multiple sclerosis.

This clonotype was recorded only once. V gene TRBV5-6 combines with J gene TRBJ2-7; 8 bases align to TRBD1. Germline V CDR1 and CDR2: SGHDT, YYEEEE. Germline trimming cut 4 bases from V and 2 bases from J; bases unmatched to any gene: 5. CDR3 length: 14 amino acids. The CDR3 protein is CASSPEQGAYEQYF. CDR3 nucleotide sequence: TGTGCCAGCAGCCCGGAACAGGGGGCCTACGAGCAGTACTTC.

The chain is built from TRBV6-1 and TRBJ2-6; TRBD1 matches at 8 bases. The J segment lost 0 bases and the V segment lost 5 bases, leaving 9 bases of the junction unmatched. This CDR3 region has 18 residues. Germline V lookup: CDR1 MNHNS, CDR2 SASEGT. In nucleotides, the CDR3 is TGTGCCAGCAGTCAGCGGACAGGGTTCGGCTCTGGGGCCAACGTCCTGACTTTC. The encoded protein is CASSQRTGFGSGANVLTF.

The rearrangement joins TRBV7-9 to TRBJ1-1; no clear D gene. This CDR3 region has 15 residues. CDR1 is SEHNR, CDR2 FQNEAQ, per germline (reference sequence). Between the trimmed V and J ends, which lost 5 bases and 4 bases, there was a span of 17 bases. CDR3 amino acids: CASSPPEPNPTEAFF. The CDR3 DNA reads TGTGCCAGCAGCCCCCCCGAACCAAATCCCACTGAAGCTTTCTTT. Variable domain in full (rest from reference TRBV7-9 and TRBJ1-1): DTGVSQNPRHKITKRGQNVTFRCDPISEHNRLYWYRQTLGQGPEFLTYFQNEAQLEKSRLLSDRFSAERPKGSFSTLEIQRTEQGDSAMYLCASSPPEPNPTEAFFGQGTRLTVV.